This T cell receptor beta chain was identified in a study of T-cell memory formation after mild COVID-19. The study's findings and limits: Day 15 to 85 contractors were CD4/CD8 balanced; later expanders leaned CD4+.

Germline V gene sequence: CDR1 SGHRS, CDR2 YFSETQ. Trimming shortened V by 4 bases and J by 4 bases, and 10 bases separated the two germline ends. This CDR3 comprises 13 residues. A word on this clonotype: What it binds is not known.

TCRdb redid the calling of the 5' RACE reads with MiXCR, one entry per CDR3 protein. This sample has about 160,000 distinct CDR3 sequences, with 25% to 40% found just once. This TCR was recovered from an adult woman who had mild COVID-19 (a few samples of this study predate the infection). Cell type and time point are not known. Sequencing used PBMCs or a T cell subset sorted from them (not recorded which). The chain joins TRBV5-1 to TRBJ2-3, with D possibly being TRBD2 (5 bases). CDR3 sequence reads: CASSRESSDTQYF. In nucleotides, the CDR3 is TGCGCCAGCAGCAGGGAGTCCTCAGATACGCAGTATTTT. Combining the CDR3 with reference TRBV5-1 and TRBJ2-3 gives the whole variable domain KAGVTQTPRYLIKTRGQQVTLSCSPISGHRSVSWYQQTPGQGLQFLFEYFSETQRNKGNFPGRFSGRQFSNSRSEMNVSTLELGDSALYLCASSRESSDTQYFGPGTRLTVL.